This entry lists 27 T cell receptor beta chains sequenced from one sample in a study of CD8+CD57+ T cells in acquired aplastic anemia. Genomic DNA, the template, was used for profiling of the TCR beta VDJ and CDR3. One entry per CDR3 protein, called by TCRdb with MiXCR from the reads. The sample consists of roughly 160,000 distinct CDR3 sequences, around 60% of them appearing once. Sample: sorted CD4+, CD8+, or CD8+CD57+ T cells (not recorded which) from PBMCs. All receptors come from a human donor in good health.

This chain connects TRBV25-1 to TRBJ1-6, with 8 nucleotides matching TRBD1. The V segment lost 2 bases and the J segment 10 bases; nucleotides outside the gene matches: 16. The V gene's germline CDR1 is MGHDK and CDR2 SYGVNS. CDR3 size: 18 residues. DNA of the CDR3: TGTGCCAGCAGTGAAAACACCGGGACAGGTTTCGGAGACTCACCCCTCCACTTT. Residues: CASSENTGTGFGDSPLHF.

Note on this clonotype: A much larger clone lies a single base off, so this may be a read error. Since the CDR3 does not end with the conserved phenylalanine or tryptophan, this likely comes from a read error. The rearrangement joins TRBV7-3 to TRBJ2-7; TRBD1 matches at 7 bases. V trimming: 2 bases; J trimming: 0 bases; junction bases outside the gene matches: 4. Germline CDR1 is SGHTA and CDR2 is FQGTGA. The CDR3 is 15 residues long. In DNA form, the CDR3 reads TGTGCCAGCAGCTTACAGGGGGTGGGCTCCTACGAGCAGTACCTC. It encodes CASSLQGVGSYEQYL.

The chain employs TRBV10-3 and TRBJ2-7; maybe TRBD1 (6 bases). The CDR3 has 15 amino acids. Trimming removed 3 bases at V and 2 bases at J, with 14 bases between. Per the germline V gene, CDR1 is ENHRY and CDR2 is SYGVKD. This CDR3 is CAISDYDRTPYEQYF. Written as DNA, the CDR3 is TGTGCCATCAGTGACTACGACAGGACTCCCTACGAGCAGTACTTC.

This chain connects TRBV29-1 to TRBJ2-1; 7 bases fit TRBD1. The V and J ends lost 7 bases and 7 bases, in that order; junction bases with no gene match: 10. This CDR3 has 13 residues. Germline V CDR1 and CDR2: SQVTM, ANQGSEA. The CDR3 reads CSARDRQLNEQFF. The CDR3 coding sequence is TGCAGCGCCCGGGACAGACAATTAAATGAGCAGTTCTTC.

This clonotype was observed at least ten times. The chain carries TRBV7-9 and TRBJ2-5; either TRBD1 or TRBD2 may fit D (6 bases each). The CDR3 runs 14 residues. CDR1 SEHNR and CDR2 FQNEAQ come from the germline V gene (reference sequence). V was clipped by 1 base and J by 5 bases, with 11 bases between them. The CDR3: CASSLVGGGETQYF. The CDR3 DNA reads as TGTGCCAGCAGCTTAGTAGGGGGAGGTGAGACCCAGTACTTC.

DNA of the CDR3: TGCGCCAGCAGACCCCTACAGGGGAACACTGAAGCTTTCTTT. Translating gives CASRPLQGNTEAFF. The chain combines TRBV5-1 with TRBJ1-1; tentatively, D is TRBD1 (6 bases). From germline, CDR1 is SGHRS and CDR2 YFSETQ. The CDR3 extends over 14 amino acids. V lost 5 bases and J 1 base, leaving 12 bases between the germline ends.

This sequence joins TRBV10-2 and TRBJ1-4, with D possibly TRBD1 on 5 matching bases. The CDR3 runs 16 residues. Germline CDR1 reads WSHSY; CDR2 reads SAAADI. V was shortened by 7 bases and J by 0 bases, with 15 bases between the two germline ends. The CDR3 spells CASISTAPATNEKLFF. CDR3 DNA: TGCGCCAGCATTTCGACAGCGCCTGCAACTAATGAAAAACTGTTTTTT.

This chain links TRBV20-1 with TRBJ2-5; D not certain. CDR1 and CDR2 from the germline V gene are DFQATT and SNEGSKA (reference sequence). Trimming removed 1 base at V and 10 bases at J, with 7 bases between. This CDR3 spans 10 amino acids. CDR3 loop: CSARVWDQYF. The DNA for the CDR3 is TGCAGTGCTAGAGTGTGGGACCAGTACTTC.

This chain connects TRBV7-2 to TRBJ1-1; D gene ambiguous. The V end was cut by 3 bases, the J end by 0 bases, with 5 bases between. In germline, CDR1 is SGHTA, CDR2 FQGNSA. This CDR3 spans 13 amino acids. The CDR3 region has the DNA TGTGCCAGCAGCTTTGGGATGAACACTGAAGCTTTCTTT. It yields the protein CASSFGMNTEAFF.

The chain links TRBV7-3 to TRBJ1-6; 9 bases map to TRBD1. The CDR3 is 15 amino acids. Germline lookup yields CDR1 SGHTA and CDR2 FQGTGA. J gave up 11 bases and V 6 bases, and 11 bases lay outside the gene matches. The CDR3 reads CASSSRQGGDPPLHF. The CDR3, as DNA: TGTGCCAGCAGTTCCCGACAGGGGGGAGATCCACCCCTCCACTTT.

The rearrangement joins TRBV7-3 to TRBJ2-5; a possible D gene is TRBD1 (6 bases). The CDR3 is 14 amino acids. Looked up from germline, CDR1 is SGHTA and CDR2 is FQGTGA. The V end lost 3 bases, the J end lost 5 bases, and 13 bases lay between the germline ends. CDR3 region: CASSLLTGIETQYF. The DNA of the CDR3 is TGTGCCAGCAGCTTGCTTACAGGGATTGAGACCCAGTACTTC. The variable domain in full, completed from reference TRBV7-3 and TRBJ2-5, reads GAGVSQTPSNKVTEKGKYVELRCDPISGHTALYWYRQSLGQGPEFLIYFQGTGAADDSGLPNDRFFAVRPEGSVSTLKIQRTERGDSAVYLCASSLLTGIETQYFGPGTRLLVL.

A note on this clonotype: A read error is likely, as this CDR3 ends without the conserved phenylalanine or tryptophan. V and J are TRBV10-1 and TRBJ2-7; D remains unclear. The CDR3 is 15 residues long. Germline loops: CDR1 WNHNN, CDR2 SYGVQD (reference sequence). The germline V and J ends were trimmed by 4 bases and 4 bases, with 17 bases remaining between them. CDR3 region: CASSAGLSLDYEQYL. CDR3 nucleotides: TGCGCCAGCAGTGCTGGTCTCTCTCTGGATTACGAGCAGTACTTA.

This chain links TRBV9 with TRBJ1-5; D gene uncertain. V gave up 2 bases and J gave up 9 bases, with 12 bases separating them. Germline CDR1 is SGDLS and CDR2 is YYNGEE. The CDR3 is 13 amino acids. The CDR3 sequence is CASSVGRSGPQHF. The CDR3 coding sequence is TGTGCCAGCAGCGTGGGGAGGTCAGGGCCCCAGCATTTT.

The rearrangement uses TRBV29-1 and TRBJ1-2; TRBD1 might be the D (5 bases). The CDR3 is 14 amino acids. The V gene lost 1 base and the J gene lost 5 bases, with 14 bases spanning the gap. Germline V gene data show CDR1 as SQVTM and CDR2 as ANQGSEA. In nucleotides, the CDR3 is TGCAGCGTTGAAGCCTCAGACAGAGGATATGGCTACACCTTC. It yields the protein CSVEASDRGYGYTF.

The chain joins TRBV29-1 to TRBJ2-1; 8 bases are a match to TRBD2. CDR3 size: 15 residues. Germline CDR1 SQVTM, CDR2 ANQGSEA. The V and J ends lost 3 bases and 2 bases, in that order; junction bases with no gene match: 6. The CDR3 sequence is CSVDSGTRAYNEQFF. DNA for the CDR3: TGCAGCGTTGACTCCGGGACTAGGGCCTACAATGAGCAGTTCTTC.

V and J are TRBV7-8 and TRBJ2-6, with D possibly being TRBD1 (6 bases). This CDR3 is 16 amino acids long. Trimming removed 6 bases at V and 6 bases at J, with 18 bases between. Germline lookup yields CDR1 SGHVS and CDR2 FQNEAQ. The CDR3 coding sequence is TGTGCCAGCAGGGGACACCTTCGGGTTGAGGCCAACGTCCTGACTTTC. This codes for CASRGHLRVEANVLTF.

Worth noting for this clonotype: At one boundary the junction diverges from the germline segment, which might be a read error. The CDR3 coding sequence is TGTGCCACCAGCGGAGACAAAAGCACAGCGAGCTTGGACACTGAAGCTTTCTTT. Translated, it gives CATSGDKSTASLDTEAFF. V usage is TRBV15 and J usage is TRBJ1-1; D gene ambiguous. The CDR3 has 18 amino acids. Germline lookup yields CDR1 LNHNV and CDR2 YYDKDF (reference sequence). The full variable domain, rest sourced from reference TRBV15 and TRBJ1-1, is DAMVIQNPRYQVTQFGKPVTLSCSQTLNHNVMYWYQQKSSQAPKLLFHYYDKDFNNEADTPDNFQSRRPNTSFCFLDIRSPGLGDTAMYLCATSGDKSTASLDTEAFFGQGTRLTVV.

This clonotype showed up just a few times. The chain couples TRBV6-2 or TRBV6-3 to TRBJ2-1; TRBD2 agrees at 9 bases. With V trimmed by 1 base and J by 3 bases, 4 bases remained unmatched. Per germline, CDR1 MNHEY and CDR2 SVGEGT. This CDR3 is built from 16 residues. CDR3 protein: CASSYWAGGLYNEQFF. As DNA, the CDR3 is TGTGCCAGCAGTTACTGGGCGGGAGGGCTCTACAATGAGCAGTTCTTC.

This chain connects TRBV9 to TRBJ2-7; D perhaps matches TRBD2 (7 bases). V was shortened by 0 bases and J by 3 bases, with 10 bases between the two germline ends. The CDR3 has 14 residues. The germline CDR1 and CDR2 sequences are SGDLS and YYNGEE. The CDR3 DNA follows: TGTGCCAGCAGCGTAGCGGGGGGCGTCTACGAGCAGTACTTC. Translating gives CASSVAGGVYEQYF.

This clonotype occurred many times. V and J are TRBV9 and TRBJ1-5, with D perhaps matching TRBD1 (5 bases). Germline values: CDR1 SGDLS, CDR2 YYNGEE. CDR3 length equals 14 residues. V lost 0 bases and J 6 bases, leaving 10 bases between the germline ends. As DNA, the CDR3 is TGTGCCAGCAGCGTAGGGGGGTCCCCTCAGCCCCAGCATTTT. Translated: CASSVGGSPQPQHF.

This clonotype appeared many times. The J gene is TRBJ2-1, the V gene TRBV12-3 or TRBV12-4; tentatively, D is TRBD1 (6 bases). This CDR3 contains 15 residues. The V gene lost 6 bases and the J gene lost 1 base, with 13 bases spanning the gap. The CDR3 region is CASSSTGVSYNEQFF. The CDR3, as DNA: TGTGCCAGCAGCTCGACAGGAGTTTCCTACAATGAGCAGTTCTTC.

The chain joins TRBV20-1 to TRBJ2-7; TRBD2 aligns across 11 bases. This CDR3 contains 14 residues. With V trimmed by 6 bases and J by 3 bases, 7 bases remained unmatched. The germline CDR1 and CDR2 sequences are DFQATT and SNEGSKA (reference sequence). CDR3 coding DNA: TGCAGTGCCCGATCTAGCGGGGGGCGCTACGAGCAGTACTTC. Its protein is CSARSSGGRYEQYF.

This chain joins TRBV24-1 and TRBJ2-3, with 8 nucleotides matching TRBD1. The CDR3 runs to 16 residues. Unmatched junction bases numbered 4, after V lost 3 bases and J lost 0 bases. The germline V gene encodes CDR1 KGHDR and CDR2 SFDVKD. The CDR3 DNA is TGTGCCACCAGTGATACAGGACAGGGCAGCACAGATACGCAGTATTTT. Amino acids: CATSDTGQGSTDTQYF.

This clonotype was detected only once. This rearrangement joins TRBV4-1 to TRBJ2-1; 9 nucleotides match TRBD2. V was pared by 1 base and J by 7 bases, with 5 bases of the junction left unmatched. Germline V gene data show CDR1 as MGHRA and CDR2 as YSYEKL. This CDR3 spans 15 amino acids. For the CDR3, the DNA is TGCGCCAGCAGCCAAGGGACTAGCGAAAGGAATGAGCAGTTCTTC. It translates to CASSQGTSERNEQFF.

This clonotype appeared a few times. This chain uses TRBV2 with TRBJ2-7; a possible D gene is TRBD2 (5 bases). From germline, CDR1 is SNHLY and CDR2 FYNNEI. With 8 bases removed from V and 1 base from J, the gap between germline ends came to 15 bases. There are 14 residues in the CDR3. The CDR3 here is CASRGDHPSYEQYF. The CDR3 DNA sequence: TGTGCCAGCCGGGGAGATCATCCGTCCTACGAGCAGTACTTC.

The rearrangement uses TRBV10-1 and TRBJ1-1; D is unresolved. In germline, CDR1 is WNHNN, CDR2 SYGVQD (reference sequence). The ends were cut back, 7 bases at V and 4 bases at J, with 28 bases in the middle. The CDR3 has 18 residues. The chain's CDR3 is CASTNGMSGPYKGTEAFF. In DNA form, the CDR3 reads TGCGCCAGCACCAACGGAATGTCCGGGCCCTACAAGGGCACTGAAGCTTTCTTT.

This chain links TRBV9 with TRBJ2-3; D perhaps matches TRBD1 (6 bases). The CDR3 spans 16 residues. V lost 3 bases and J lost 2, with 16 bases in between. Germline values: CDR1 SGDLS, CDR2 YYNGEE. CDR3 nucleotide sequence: TGTGCCAGCAGCGGCCCTTGGGGGCGATACACAGATACGCAGTATTTT. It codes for CASSGPWGRYTDTQYF.